Below, 15 T cell receptor beta chains from the same sample are listed, as sequenced in a study of blood T cells in healthy people across ages. With a J-beta primer mix and a sample-barcoded 5' primer, a second PCR ran roughly 7 to 11 cycles. One entry per CDR3 protein results from TCRdb running MiXCR on the 5' RACE reads. The sample consists of some 700,000 distinct CDR3 sequences, more than 40% of them appearing once. The sample was blood. Receptors originate from a woman in her fifties or sixties in good health.

The genes are TRBV6-1 and TRBJ2-3; TRBD2 aligns across 9 bases. With 4 bases clipped from V and 2 bases from J, the junction kept 4 bases outside the gene matches. The CDR3 is 15 amino acids. The germline V gene has CDR1 MNHNS and CDR2 SASEGT. As DNA, the CDR3 is TGTGCCAGCAGTGTAGGACTAGCGAACACAGATACGCAGTATTTT. This codes for CASSVGLANTDTQYF.

This clonotype came up many times. The chain uses TRBV9 and TRBJ2-7, with D perhaps TRBD1 or TRBD2 (5 bases each). This CDR3 has 14 residues. V lost 3 bases, J lost 1 base, and 11 bases lay in between. Germline V gene sequence: CDR1 SGDLS, CDR2 YYNGEE. The CDR3 sequence is CASSARDLSYEQYF. The CDR3 DNA is TGTGCCAGCAGCGCCCGGGACCTTTCCTACGAGCAGTACTTC. Full variable domain (remainder filled in from reference TRBV9 and TRBJ2-7): DSGVTQTPKHLITATGQRVTLRCSPRSGDLSVYWYQQSLDQGLQFLIQYYNGEERAKGNILERFSAQQFPDLHSELNLSSLELGDSALYFCASSARDLSYEQYFGPGTRLTVT.

This clonotype was counted between two and nine times. The J gene is TRBJ1-1, the V gene TRBV10-3; D not resolved. Trimming stripped 10 bases from V and 0 bases from J, with 12 bases between. The CDR3 totals 13 residues. Germline CDR1 ENHRY, CDR2 SYGVKD. CDR3 nucleotide sequence: TGTGCCACCGTCGGACCCATGAACACTGAAGCTTTCTTT. Its protein is CATVGPMNTEAFF.

This clonotype was counted only a few times. This chain connects TRBV5-1 to TRBJ2-1; TRBD2 aligns across 16 bases. V dropped 4 bases and J dropped 0; count of bases not matched to a gene: 4. From germline, CDR1 is SGHRS and CDR2 YFSETQ. This CDR3 has 18 amino acids. CDR3 nucleotide sequence: TGCGCCAGCAGCCCGGGACTAGCGGGGGGGAGCTCCTACAATGAGCAGTTCTTC. Its translation: CASSPGLAGGSSYNEQFF.

This chain joins TRBV4-3 and TRBJ2-4; TRBD2 agrees at 12 bases. CDR1 and CDR2 from the germline V gene are LGHNA and YSLEER. CDR3 length: 15 amino acids. V trimming: 5 bases; J trimming: 15 bases; junction bases outside the gene matches: 14. CDR3 bases: TGCGCCAGCAGCTTCCGACTAGCGGGAGCCTACGAGCGGTACTTC. Encoded protein: CASSFRLAGAYERYF.

This sequence joins TRBV20-1 and TRBJ2-5, with TRBD2 matching over 12 bases. The DNA end lines up better with TRBJ2-1; the J call may be wrong. Germline V gene data show CDR1 as DFQATT and CDR2 as SNEGSKA (reference sequence). The CDR3 loop spans 15 amino acids. The CDR3 DNA follows: TGCAGTGCTACTCGACTAGCGGGAGTCCAAGAGACCCAGTTCTTC. Translating it yields CSATRLAGVQETQFF.

This clonotype was detected a few times. The chain links TRBV20-1 to TRBJ2-2, with D tentatively TRBD1 or TRBD2 (5 bases each). Germline CDR1 reads DFQATT; CDR2 reads SNEGSKA (reference sequence). The CDR3 has 15 residues. Deletions cut 1 base from V and 0 bases from J, with 9 bases between. The CDR3 DNA is TGCAGTGCTAGAGCCGGGACGGCGAACACCGGGGAGCTGTTTTTT. This codes for CSARAGTANTGELFF.

The chain links TRBV9 to TRBJ1-6, with D unresolved. The CDR3 totals 15 residues. V was shortened by 3 bases and J by 5 bases, with 12 bases between the two germline ends. Germline lookup yields CDR1 SGDLS and CDR2 YYNGEE. The CDR3 spells CASSASGKNNSPLHF. DNA for the CDR3: TGTGCCAGCAGCGCCTCCGGGAAAAATAATTCACCCCTCCACTTT.

This clonotype was seen just once. The chain combines TRBV10-3 with TRBJ2-7; D ambiguous. Germline assignment: CDR1 ENHRY and CDR2 SYGVKD. V was shortened by 7 bases and J by 2 bases, with 12 bases between the two germline ends. The CDR3 totals 13 residues. The CDR3: CAIKGREPYEQYF. DNA for the CDR3: TGTGCCATCAAAGGCCGTGAACCCTACGAGCAGTACTTC.

The chain carries TRBV5-1 and TRBJ2-2, with D possibly being TRBD1 (6 bases). Germline V gives CDR1 SGHRS, CDR2 YFSETQ. Trimming stripped 3 bases from V and 0 bases from J, with 12 bases between. The CDR3 is 16 amino acids. The CDR3 nucleotides read TGCGCCAGCAGCTGGGGGACAAGCTCGAACACCGGGGAGCTGTTTTTT. Its translation: CASSWGTSSNTGELFF.

The chain employs TRBV5-1 and TRBJ2-7; 8 bases line up with TRBD2. Per germline, CDR1 SGHRS and CDR2 YFSETQ. This CDR3 has 14 residues. J gave up 6 bases and V 4 bases, and 9 bases lay outside the gene matches. The CDR3 nucleotides are TGCGCCAGCAGCCCGGGGACTAGATATAGCGAGCAGTACTTC. Residues: CASSPGTRYSEQYF.

The gene calls are TRBV7-3 and TRBJ2-3; 13 bases are shared with TRBD2. Trimming took 5 bases from V and 5 from J; bases not matched to a gene: 7. Germline lookup yields CDR1 SGHTA and CDR2 FQGTGA. The CDR3 consists of 16 residues. CDR3 loop: CASSPGLAGTLDTQYF. As DNA, the CDR3 is TGTGCCAGCAGCCCGGGACTAGCGGGGACACTAGATACGCAGTATTTT.

This clonotype was observed a handful of times. The J gene is TRBJ2-7, the V gene TRBV20-1; D is possibly TRBD2 (6 bases). The CDR3 has 12 amino acids. Trimming pared 2 bases from V and 3 bases from J, leaving 8 bases between. Germline V gene sequence: CDR1 DFQATT, CDR2 SNEGSKA (reference sequence). CDR3 coding DNA: TGCAGTGCTAGAATCGGGGGCTACGAGCAGTACTTC. Translation gives CSARIGGYEQYF.

This clonotype has just a few counts. This chain joins TRBV6-2 or TRBV6-3 and TRBJ1-1; 9 nucleotides agree with TRBD1. The CDR3 has 14 amino acids. Trimming removed 5 bases from V and 5 bases from J; junction bases left unmatched: 6. In germline, CDR1 is MNHEY, CDR2 SVGEGT. The CDR3 here is CASSVQGARTEAFF. In nucleotides, the CDR3 is TGTGCCAGCAGTGTACAGGGGGCGAGGACTGAAGCTTTCTTT.

This clonotype was counted at least ten times. V is TRBV7-2 and J is TRBJ2-1; 8 bases match TRBD2. The length of the CDR3 is 15 residues. Per the germline V gene, CDR1 is SGHTA and CDR2 is FQGNSA. Unmatched junction bases numbered 9, after V lost 3 bases and J lost 8 bases. Here the CDR3 DNA reads TGTGCCAGCAGCTTGGGGACTAGATGGGGCGATGAGCAGTTCTTC. Encoded protein: CASSLGTRWGDEQFF.